The entry below describes one T cell receptor beta chain. This sample was included in a study of shared clonotypes between healthy human individuals. Genomic DNA from each subset was divided evenly over several immunoSEQ plates. Using immunoSEQ multiplex PCR, the repertoire was profiled, and TCRdb retains in-frame clones only, with some absent. The table shows 650,000 to 800,000 clones, with 72% occurring only once. The specimen was memory CD4+ T cells sorted from blood. Sample subset: CD45RA-negative fraction. The sequence derives from a woman aged 30 to 39 in good health.

CDR3 region: CASSRSKGEVGNIQYF. The CDR3 nucleotides are TGCGCCAGCAGCCGCTCCAAGGGGGAGGTGGGAAACATTCAGTACTTC. The V call is TRBV4-1, the J call TRBJ2-4; D may be TRBD1 or TRBD2 (6 bases each). This CDR3 is built from 16 residues. Germline CDR1 and CDR2: MGHRA and YSYEKL. V was pared by 4 bases and J by 6 bases, with 19 bases between.